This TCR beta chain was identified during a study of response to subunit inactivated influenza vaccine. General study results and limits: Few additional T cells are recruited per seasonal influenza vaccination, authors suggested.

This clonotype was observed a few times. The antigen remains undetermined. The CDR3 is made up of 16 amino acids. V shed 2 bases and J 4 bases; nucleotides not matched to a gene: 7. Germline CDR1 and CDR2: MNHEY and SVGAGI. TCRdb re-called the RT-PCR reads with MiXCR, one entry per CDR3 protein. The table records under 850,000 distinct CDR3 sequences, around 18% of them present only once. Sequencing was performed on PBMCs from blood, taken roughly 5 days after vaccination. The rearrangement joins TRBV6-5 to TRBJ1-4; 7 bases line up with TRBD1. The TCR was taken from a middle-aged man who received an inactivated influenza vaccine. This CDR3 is CASSYPPDRFNEKLFF. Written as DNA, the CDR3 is TGTGCCAGCAGTTACCCCCCGGACAGGTTTAATGAAAAACTGTTTTTT.